This passage covers 10 T cell receptor beta chains from one sample sequenced in a study of blood T cell repertoires in COVID-19 (dated by TCRdb to about 2020). The library came from the immunoSEQ multiplex PCR assay. This is the immuneACCESS table as TCRdb keeps it, with only in-frame sequences that have V and J called. A part of the clones is gone; compared with another copy, unresolved V genes explain less than half, and the rest is unexplained. The sample yields more than 250,000 clones; about nine tenths were counted once. The top ten constitute roughly 1.2% of the sample. The sequencing sample was made of PBMCs or T cells enriched from blood (not recorded which). These receptors were collected from a woman in her thirties or forties with acute COVID-19.

The chain employs TRBV7-9 and TRBJ1-5; 8 bases line up with TRBD1. J was trimmed by 3 bases and V by 4 bases; bases with no gene match: 5. Per the germline V gene, CDR1 is SEHNR and CDR2 is FQNEAQ (reference sequence). CDR3 length: 15 residues. Here the CDR3 DNA reads TGTGCCAGCAGCTCCGGGACAGGCGTCAATCAGCCCCAGCATTTT. It is translated as CASSSGTGVNQPQHF.

V is TRBV2 and J is TRBJ2-7; D is perhaps TRBD2 (5 bases). Looked up from germline, CDR1 is SNHLY and CDR2 is FYNNEI. With 3 bases removed from V and 7 bases from J, the gap between germline ends came to 13 bases. CDR3 length: 13 amino acids. The CDR3 protein is CASSDSAAGEQYF. CDR3 nucleotide sequence: TGTGCCAGCAGTGATTCGGCCGCGGGTGAGCAGTACTTC.

The V and J genes are TRBV19 and TRBJ1-3; TRBD1 is a possible D gene (6 bases). There are 16 residues in the CDR3. From germline, CDR1 is LNHDA and CDR2 SQIVND (reference sequence). Between the trimmed V and J ends, which lost 3 bases and 4 bases, there was a span of 16 bases. The DNA of the CDR3 is TGTGCCAGTAGTATGGTTAGCGGGGGCGTCGGAAACACCATATATTTT. Amino acids: CASSMVSGGVGNTIYF.

In its sample, this clone was seen once. The chain uses TRBV19 and TRBJ1-3; the match to TRBD1 covers 11 bases. The CDR3 runs 16 residues. V shed 7 bases and J 4 bases; nucleotides not matched to a gene: 9. Germline-derived CDR1 and CDR2 are LNHDA and SQIVND (reference sequence). The CDR3 here is CASTPGQGAAGNTIYF. CDR3 sequence (DNA): TGTGCCAGTACCCCCGGACAGGGGGCAGCAGGAAACACCATATATTTT.

The rearrangement joins TRBV29-1 to TRBJ1-1; D may be TRBD1 (6 bases). The V end was cut by 7 bases, the J end by 0 bases, with 12 bases between. Germline assignment: CDR1 SQVTM and CDR2 ANQGSEA. CDR3 length: 13 amino acids. This chain's CDR3 is CSGGRGVNTEAFF. CDR3 nucleotides: TGCAGCGGGGGGCGGGGAGTGAACACTGAAGCTTTCTTT.

The chain recombines TRBV5-6 with TRBJ2-7, with 14 bases lining up with TRBD2. Germline V gene data show CDR1 as SGHDT and CDR2 as YYEEEE. The trim removed 3 bases at V and 0 bases at J, leaving 5 bases unmatched. The CDR3 is 17 amino acids. As DNA, the CDR3 is TGTGCCAGCAGCTGGGGGACTAGCGGGAGCTACTCCTACGAGCAGTACTTC. Residues: CASSWGTSGSYSYEQYF. Looking up the rest from reference TRBV5-6 and TRBJ2-7 gives the full variable domain: DAGVTQSPTHLIKTRGQQVTLRCSPKSGHDTVSWYQQALGQGPQFIFQYYEEEERQRGNFPDRFSGHQFPNYSSELNVNALLLGDSALYLCASSWGTSGSYSYEQYFGPGTRLTVT.

This rearrangement joins TRBV7-9 to TRBJ2-1, with D possibly being TRBD1 (7 bases). The CDR3 has 15 residues. Germline CDR1 reads SEHNR; CDR2 reads FQNEAQ (reference sequence). V lost 1 base to trimming and J lost 5 bases, with 12 bases between them. CDR3 loop: CASSLGAGGNNEQFF. In DNA form, the CDR3 reads TGTGCCAGCAGCTTAGGGGCAGGGGGGAACAATGAGCAGTTCTTC.

CDR3 loop: CASSKERLAGGLTDTQYF. The CDR3 DNA follows: TGTGCCAGCAGCAAAGAAAGGCTAGCGGGAGGGCTGACAGATACGCAGTATTTT. V is TRBV21-1 and J is TRBJ2-3; the table's TRBD2 call for D was not verified on the DNA. TRBV21-1 is annotated as a pseudogene. The CDR3 extends over 18 amino acids.

The rearrangement joins TRBV6-2 or TRBV6-3 to TRBJ1-5, with D unclear. In germline, CDR1 is MNHEY, CDR2 SVGEGT. V was shortened by 5 bases and J by 0 bases, with 8 bases between the two germline ends. This CDR3 has 14 residues. CDR3 in amino acids: CASSPDTSNQPQHF. In nucleotides, the CDR3 is TGTGCCAGCAGTCCCGACACTAGCAATCAGCCCCAGCATTTT.

This chain uses TRBV3-1 (or the pseudogene TRBV3-2) with TRBJ2-2, with a possible D match to TRBD2 (6 bases). With 4 bases removed from V and 6 bases from J, the gap between germline ends came to 15 bases. Germline V gene sequence: CDR1 LGHDT, CDR2 YNNKEL (reference sequence). The CDR3 runs to 15 residues. In nucleotides, the CDR3 is TGTGCCAGCAGCCTTGCCGGGAGTTTTGCCGGGGAGCTGTTTTTT. It is translated as CASSLAGSFAGELFF.